The next 30 T cell receptor beta chains were all read from a single sample in a study of regulatory T cells in long-lasting Graves disease. The time point was: newly diagnosed GD, antithyroid drugs for less than 3 months. PBMCs were the source of the RNA used for TCR sequencing. Arm-PCR of CDR3 regions with iRepertoire HTBI primers generated TCR beta libraries. TCRdb re-derived calls from the multiplex PCR reads in MiXCR, one entry per CDR3 protein. The table has roughly 380,000 distinct CDR3 sequences, around a sixth seen once. This specimen was peripheral blood mononuclear cells (PBMCs), taken at new diagnosis, from a patient treated with antithyroid drugs. The receptors stem from a female donor with Graves disease.

This clonotype has ten or more counts. The gene calls are TRBV12-3 or TRBV12-4 and TRBJ2-6, with a possible D match to TRBD1 (5 bases). The CDR3 sequence is 17 residues long. Trimming shortened V by 10 bases and J by 3 bases, and 22 bases separated the two germline ends. CDR3: CATAKAQGKLGANVLTF. Written as DNA, the CDR3 is TGTGCCACAGCGAAGGCTCAGGGAAAGCTTGGGGCCAACGTCCTGACTTTC.

This clonotype came up many times. The rearrangement uses TRBV7-6 and TRBJ1-6; D call uncertain. The CDR3 contains 15 residues. V was shortened by 1 base and J by 1 base, with 5 bases between the two germline ends. Germline V gene sequence: CDR1 SGHVS, CDR2 FNYEAQ. The CDR3 DNA sequence: TGTGCCAGCAGCTTAGAGGGATCCTATAATTCACCCCTCCACTTT. This translates into CASSLEGSYNSPLHF.

There are many counts of this clonotype. The chain joins TRBV20-1 to TRBJ2-7; D may be TRBD1 or TRBD2 (5 bases each). This CDR3 has 14 amino acids. V was shortened by 7 bases and J by 5 bases, with 21 bases between the two germline ends. Germline-derived CDR1 and CDR2 are DFQATT and SNEGSKA (reference sequence). The chain's CDR3 is CSVPTGSLGDEQYF. The CDR3 bases are TGCAGTGTCCCGACGGGGTCTTTAGGGGACGAGCAGTACTTC.

The DNA for the CDR3 is TGTGCCAGCAGCACCGGACTAGCGGATAATACGCAGTATTTT. Protein sequence: CASSTGLADNTQYF. This rearrangement joins TRBV7-2 to TRBJ2-3, with TRBD2 identical over 10 bases. CDR1 and CDR2 (germline): SGHTA, FQGNSA. V gave up 5 bases and J gave up 7 bases; unmatched junction bases: 6. CDR3 length: 14 residues.

V gene TRBV3-1 combines with J gene TRBJ2-3, with D uncertain. This CDR3 contains 15 residues. V shed 0 bases and J shed 1 base, with 8 bases lying between them. CDR1 and CDR2 (germline): LGHDT, YNNKEL (reference sequence). The CDR3: CASSQEDGRTDTQYF. In nucleotides, the CDR3 is TGTGCCAGCAGCCAAGAGGACGGACGCACAGATACGCAGTATTTT.

Ten or more counts support this clonotype. The rearrangement joins TRBV27 to TRBJ2-7, with D possibly matching TRBD1 (6 bases). The V and J ends lost 5 bases and 1 base respectively, with 18 bases between them. Germline V gene data show CDR1 as MNHEY and CDR2 as SMNVEV (reference sequence). CDR3 size: 16 residues. The CDR3 DNA follows: TGTGCCAGCAGTACCCTATCGGACAGCTTATCCTACGAGCAGTACTTC. Translated: CASSTLSDSLSYEQYF.

This clonotype was seen more than once but under ten times. The chain recombines TRBV20-1 with TRBJ2-5; D uncertain. Trimming took off 6 bases at V and 4 bases at J, with 12 bases between the two ends. Germline lookup yields CDR1 DFQATT and CDR2 SNEGSKA (reference sequence). This CDR3 has 12 residues. The CDR3 protein is CSAPRNGETQYF. The CDR3 DNA follows: TGCAGTGCGCCCCGCAATGGAGAGACCCAGTACTTC.

This clonotype has more than one count but fewer than ten. The chain uses TRBV5-6 and TRBJ2-1; TRBD2 matches at 12 bases. Germline trimming cut 1 base from V and 6 bases from J; bases unmatched to any gene: 8. CDR1 SGHDT and CDR2 YYEEEE come from the germline V gene. CDR3 size: 17 residues. The CDR3 region is CASSLSSGGARVNEQFF. CDR3 bases: TGTGCCAGCAGCTTGTCTAGCGGGGGGGCTCGCGTCAATGAGCAGTTCTTC. The whole variable domain, remainder taken from reference TRBV5-6 and TRBJ2-1, is DAGVTQSPTHLIKTRGQQVTLRCSPKSGHDTVSWYQQALGQGPQFIFQYYEEEERQRGNFPDRFSGHQFPNYSSELNVNALLLGDSALYLCASSLSSGGARVNEQFFGPGTRLTVL.

In this sample, this clonotype turned up many times. The chain recombines TRBV13 with TRBJ1-1, with 11 bases matching TRBD1. Unmatched junction bases numbered 8, after V lost 5 bases and J lost 0 bases. CDR3 size: 17 residues. Looked up from germline, CDR1 is PRHDT and CDR2 is FYEKMQ (reference sequence). The CDR3: CASSTWTGGALNTEAFF. The CDR3 region has the DNA TGTGCCAGCAGCACCTGGACAGGGGGCGCCTTGAACACTGAAGCTTTCTTT. The whole variable domain, filled in from reference TRBV13 and TRBJ1-1, reads AAGVIQSPRHLIKEKRETATLKCYPIPRHDTVYWYQQGPGQDPQFLISFYEKMQSDKGSIPDRFSAQQFSDYHSELNMSSLELGDSALYFCASSTWTGGALNTEAFFGQGTRLTVV.

Ten or more counts support this clonotype. CDR3 region: CASSSRDVTYEQYF. The CDR3 DNA reads TGTGCCAGCAGCTCGCGGGACGTTACCTACGAGCAGTACTTC. This rearrangement joins TRBV12-3 or TRBV12-4 to TRBJ2-7, with a weak D call TRBD2 (6 bases). The CDR3 contains 14 residues. The V end was cut by 6 bases, the J end by 2 bases, with 14 bases between.

This clonotype has at least ten counts. The chain combines TRBV12-3 or TRBV12-4 with TRBJ2-3; D call uncertain. V lost 6 bases to trimming and J lost 0 bases, with 7 bases between them. The CDR3 spans 13 residues. The CDR3, as DNA: TGTGCCAGCAGCCGGTCTAGCACAGATACGCAGTATTTT. It codes for CASSRSSTDTQYF.

This clonotype was counted between two and nine times. Given a much more abundant clone one base away, this may be a read error. This sequence joins TRBV6-2 or TRBV6-3 and TRBJ2-7, with TRBD1 identical over 7 bases. Germline-derived CDR1 and CDR2 are MNHEY and SVGEGT. The CDR3 extends over 14 amino acids. The CDR3 DNA reads as TGTGCCAGCAGTTGGGACAGTCTTTCTTCCGAGCGGTACTTC. This sequence encodes CASSWDSLSSERYF.

This clonotype was counted ten times or more. The V gene is TRBV2, the J gene TRBJ2-1, with D tentatively TRBD1 (6 bases). This CDR3 is built from 14 residues. Germline V CDR1 and CDR2: SNHLY, FYNNEI. V was clipped by 3 bases and J by 10 bases, with 16 bases between them. CDR3 amino acids: CASSDGQGLREQFF. CDR3 nucleotide sequence: TGTGCCAGCAGTGACGGGCAGGGGCTTCGCGAGCAGTTCTTC.

J is TRBJ2-1 and V is TRBV2, with D unclear. The CDR3 has 14 residues. Germline CDR1 reads SNHLY; CDR2 reads FYNNEI. V lost 8 bases and J lost 6, with 17 bases in between. CDR3 amino acids: CASQVGGSLNEQFF. The CDR3 DNA is TGTGCCAGCCAGGTCGGCGGATCCCTCAATGAGCAGTTCTTC.

This clonotype was counted ten times or more. CDR3 DNA: TGCAGCGTCGACCAGGGGGCGCGCACAGATACGCAGTATTTT. It is translated as CSVDQGARTDTQYF. The chain recombines TRBV29-1 with TRBJ2-3; 8 bases agree with TRBD1. Germline assignment: CDR1 SQVTM and CDR2 ANQGSEA. The CDR3 loop spans 14 amino acids. The J segment lost 1 base and the V segment lost 6 bases, leaving 6 bases of the junction unmatched.

This clonotype was seen a few times. The rearrangement uses TRBV28 and TRBJ1-1; 7 bases are shared with TRBD1. J was trimmed by 7 bases and V by 8 bases; bases with no gene match: 7. The CDR3 covers 12 residues. The germline CDR1 and CDR2 sequences are MDHEN and SYDVKM. The CDR3: CASGKGGFEAFF. DNA for the CDR3: TGTGCCAGCGGAAAAGGGGGCTTTGAAGCTTTCTTT.

At least ten counts were recorded for this clonotype. The chain is built from TRBV20-1 and TRBJ2-3, with no clear D. Germline V gene sequence: CDR1 DFQATT, CDR2 SNEGSKA (reference sequence). The CDR3 is 12 amino acids. CDR3 residues: CSNKRQSDTQYF. CDR3 coding DNA: TGCAGCAACAAGAGGCAGTCAGATACGCAGTATTTT.

Many counts were recorded for this clonotype. This chain joins TRBV13 and TRBJ1-2; no clear D. V was clipped by 2 bases and J by 3 bases, with 13 bases between them. CDR1 and CDR2 (germline): PRHDT, FYEKMQ (reference sequence). The CDR3 consists of 15 residues. CDR3 sequence (DNA): TGTGCCAGCAGCTTAACAAACACGGTGGACTATGGCTACACCTTC. It yields the protein CASSLTNTVDYGYTF.

At least ten counts were recorded for this clonotype. V and J are TRBV28 and TRBJ1-1, with TRBD1 matching over 7 bases. The germline gives CDR1 MDHEN, CDR2 SYDVKM. The CDR3 length is 14 residues. V was pared by 6 bases and J by 3 bases, with 7 bases of the junction left unmatched. The CDR3 region is CASRVGQDHTEAFF. CDR3 in DNA: TGTGCCAGCAGGGTAGGACAGGACCACACTGAAGCTTTCTTT.

V usage is TRBV7-3 and J usage is TRBJ2-1; D uncertain. Germline V CDR1 and CDR2: SGHTA, FQGTGA. Trimming shortened V by 5 bases and J by 14 bases, and 16 bases separated the two germline ends. The CDR3 extends over 12 amino acids. CDR3 nucleotide sequence: TGTGCCAGCAGCCCGCAGTATCCGGTGGAGTTCTTC. Its translation: CASSPQYPVEFF.

On this clonotype: A clone one base away is much larger, so this may be a read error. The chain combines TRBV7-9 with TRBJ2-6; no clear D. The CDR3 is 17 residues long. Between the trimmed V and J ends, which lost 1 base and 2 bases, there was a span of 12 bases. Germline V lookup: CDR1 SEHNR, CDR2 FQNEAQ (reference sequence). CDR3 protein: CASSLVGSFPGANVLTF. For the CDR3, the DNA is TGTGCCAGCAGCTTAGTGGGCAGCTTCCCTGGGGCCAACGTCCTGACTTTC.

This clonotype was counted at least ten times. The chain has TRBV27 and TRBJ2-7; D ambiguous. Germline assignment: CDR1 MNHEY and CDR2 SMNVEV (reference sequence). This CDR3 region has 14 residues. The V and J ends lost 2 bases and 0 bases respectively, with 8 bases between them. The CDR3 region has the DNA TGTGCCAGCAGTTTAGAACCCAGCTCCTACGAGCAGTACTTC. Its protein product is CASSLEPSSYEQYF.

The V gene is TRBV27, the J gene TRBJ2-7; TRBD2 is a possible D gene (5 bases). The V end was cut by 6 bases, the J end by 9 bases, with 15 bases between. The CDR3 extends over 12 amino acids. Germline V CDR1 and CDR2: MNHEY, SMNVEV (reference sequence). CDR3 amino acids: CASSSGSRGQYF. The DNA of the CDR3 is TGTGCCAGCAGCTCGGGCTCCCGGGGGCAGTACTTC.

This clonotype has a count of ten or more. The chain carries TRBV27 and TRBJ2-7; 9 nucleotides line up with TRBD2. The germline CDR1 and CDR2 sequences are MNHEY and SMNVEV (reference sequence). V gave up 3 bases and J gave up 4 bases; unmatched junction bases: 4. CDR3 length: 14 residues. CDR3 nucleotides: TGTGCCAGCAGTTTGAGGCGGGAGGGGTACGAGCAGTACTTC. Its translation: CASSLRREGYEQYF.

This clonotype was seen repeatedly, ten times or more. This chain connects TRBV27 to TRBJ2-7, with TRBD1 matching over 8 bases. Trimming took 5 bases from V and 4 from J; bases not matched to a gene: 16. This CDR3 region has 17 residues. Per the germline V gene, CDR1 is MNHEY and CDR2 is SMNVEV (reference sequence). CDR3 loop: CASSLGQGDWQLYEQYF. As DNA, the CDR3 is TGTGCCAGCAGTCTAGGACAGGGTGACTGGCAGCTTTACGAGCAGTACTTC.

This clonotype was counted at least ten times. The chain carries TRBV7-3 and TRBJ2-2; D remains unclear. V dropped 5 bases and J dropped 1 base, with 8 bases sitting between them. Germline V gene data show CDR1 as SGHTA and CDR2 as FQGTGA. CDR3 length: 14 amino acids. CDR3 nucleotide sequence: TGTGCCAGCAGCCTACCAGGGAACACCGGGGAGCTGTTTTTT. Protein: CASSLPGNTGELFF. Full variable domain (missing parts from reference TRBV7-3 and TRBJ2-2): GAGVSQTPSNKVTEKGKYVELRCDPISGHTALYWYRQSLGQGPEFLIYFQGTGAADDSGLPNDRFFAVRPEGSVSTLKIQRTERGDSAVYLCASSLPGNTGELFFGEGSRLTVL.

With regard to this clonotype: It is likely a read error: a sequence one base away is far more abundant. For the CDR3, the DNA is TGTGCCAGCAGCTTGACGGTTAATGAGCAGTACTTC. It specifies CASSLTVNEQYF. The chain joins TRBV5-5 to TRBJ2-7, with D unresolved. Germline V gives CDR1 SGHKS, CDR2 YYEKEE (reference sequence). CDR3 length: 12 residues. V was clipped by 1 base and J by 7 bases, with 9 bases between them.

This clonotype was observed many times. V is TRBV28 and J is TRBJ2-7; TRBD1 agrees at 9 bases. J lost 5 bases, V lost 3 bases, and 11 bases had no gene match. The CDR3 is made up of 16 amino acids. Germline-derived CDR1 and CDR2 are MDHEN and SYDVKM. The CDR3 reads CASSFLLGQGVHEQYF. The DNA of the CDR3 is TGTGCCAGCAGTTTTTTACTGGGACAGGGTGTACACGAGCAGTACTTC. Full variable domain (missing parts from reference TRBV28 and TRBJ2-7): DVKVTQSSRYLVKRTGEKVFLECVQDMDHENMFWYRQDPGLGLRLIYFSYDVKMKEKGDIPEGYSVSREKKERFSLILESASTNQTSMYLCASSFLLGQGVHEQYFGPGTRLTVT.

This clonotype showed up just a few times. The chain has TRBV9 and TRBJ1-3; 9 bases line up with TRBD1. Germline lookup yields CDR1 SGDLS and CDR2 YYNGEE. This CDR3 spans 15 amino acids. V shed 4 bases, J shed 4 bases, and the junction held 6 bases outside the gene matches. CDR3 region: CASSPSGQGGNTIYF. CDR3 DNA: TGTGCCAGCAGCCCTAGCGGACAGGGGGGAAACACCATATATTTT.

This clonotype was found many times. The rearrangement links TRBV4-1 to TRBJ1-4; D might be TRBD1 (5 bases). This CDR3 is 14 amino acids long. Per germline, CDR1 MGHRA and CDR2 YSYEKL. V dropped 4 bases and J dropped 2 bases, with 8 bases sitting between them. The CDR3 nucleotides read TGCGCCAGCAGCCTACAGGAGACTAATGAAAAACTGTTTTTT. It specifies CASSLQETNEKLFF.